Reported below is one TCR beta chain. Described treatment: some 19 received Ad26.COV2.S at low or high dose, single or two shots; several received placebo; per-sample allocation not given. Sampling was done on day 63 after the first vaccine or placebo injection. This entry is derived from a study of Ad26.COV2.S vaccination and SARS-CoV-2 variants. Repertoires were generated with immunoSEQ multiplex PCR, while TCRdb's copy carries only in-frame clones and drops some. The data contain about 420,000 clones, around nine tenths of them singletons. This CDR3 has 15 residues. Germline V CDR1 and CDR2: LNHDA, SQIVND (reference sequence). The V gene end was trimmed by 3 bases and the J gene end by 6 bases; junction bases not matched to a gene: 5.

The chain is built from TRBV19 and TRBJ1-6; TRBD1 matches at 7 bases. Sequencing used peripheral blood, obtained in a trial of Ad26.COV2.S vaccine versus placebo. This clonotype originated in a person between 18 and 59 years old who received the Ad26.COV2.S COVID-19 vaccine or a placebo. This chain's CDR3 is CASSIQGQRNSPLHF. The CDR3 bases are TGTGCCAGTAGTATCCAGGGACAGCGTAATTCACCCCTCCACTTT.